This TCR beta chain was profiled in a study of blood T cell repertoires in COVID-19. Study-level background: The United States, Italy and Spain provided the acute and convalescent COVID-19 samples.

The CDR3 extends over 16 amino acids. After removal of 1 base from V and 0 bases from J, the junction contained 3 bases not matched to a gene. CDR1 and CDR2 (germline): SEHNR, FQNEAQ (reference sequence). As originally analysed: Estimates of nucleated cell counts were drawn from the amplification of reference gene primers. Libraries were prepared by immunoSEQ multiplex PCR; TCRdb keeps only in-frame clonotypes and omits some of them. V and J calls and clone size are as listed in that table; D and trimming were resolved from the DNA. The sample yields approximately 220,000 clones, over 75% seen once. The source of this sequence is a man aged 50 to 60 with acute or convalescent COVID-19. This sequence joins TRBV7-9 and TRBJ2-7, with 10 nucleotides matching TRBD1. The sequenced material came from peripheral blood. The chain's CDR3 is CASSLGWDRGSYEQYF. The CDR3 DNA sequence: TGTGCCAGCAGCTTAGGGTGGGACAGGGGCTCCTACGAGCAGTACTTC.